The sample holds a few counts of the clone carrying this TCR beta chain. The target antigen is unknown. The data stem from a study of T-cell reconstitution after alpha-beta-depleted transplantation in children. The TCRbeta library was prepared with unique molecular identifiers. TCRdb itself ran the PCR reads through MiXCR, one entry per CDR3 protein. The top ten hold about 41% of the sample, which has roughly 340,000 distinct CDR3 sequences, roughly 15% seen once. Study-level results: Newly made T cells mostly supplied T-cell counts and diversity one year after transplant. After transplant, at about two months, alpha-beta T cells were reportedly derived from several hundred expanded graft clones. High day-60 TCRbeta diversity in some patients came from surviving recipient T cells and thymic progenitors.

This TCR was sampled from a male patient aged 2 to 9 who had a stem cell transplant for acute lymphoblastic leukemia, so the T cells may come from the graft donor. This specimen was PBMCs, mostly from graft donor cells, taken 360 days after TCRalphabeta/CD19-depleted stem cell transplant.

Written as DNA, the CDR3 is TGTGCCAGCAGCGGTAGGAGTGGGACAGGGAGCTACGAGCAGTACTTC. It encodes CASSGRSGTGSYEQYF. The chain employs TRBV7-2 and TRBJ2-7; TRBD1 matches at 9 bases. Looked up from germline, CDR1 is SGHTA and CDR2 is FQGNSA. The V gene end was trimmed by 5 bases and the J gene end by 3 bases; junction bases not matched to a gene: 11. This CDR3 has 16 residues.